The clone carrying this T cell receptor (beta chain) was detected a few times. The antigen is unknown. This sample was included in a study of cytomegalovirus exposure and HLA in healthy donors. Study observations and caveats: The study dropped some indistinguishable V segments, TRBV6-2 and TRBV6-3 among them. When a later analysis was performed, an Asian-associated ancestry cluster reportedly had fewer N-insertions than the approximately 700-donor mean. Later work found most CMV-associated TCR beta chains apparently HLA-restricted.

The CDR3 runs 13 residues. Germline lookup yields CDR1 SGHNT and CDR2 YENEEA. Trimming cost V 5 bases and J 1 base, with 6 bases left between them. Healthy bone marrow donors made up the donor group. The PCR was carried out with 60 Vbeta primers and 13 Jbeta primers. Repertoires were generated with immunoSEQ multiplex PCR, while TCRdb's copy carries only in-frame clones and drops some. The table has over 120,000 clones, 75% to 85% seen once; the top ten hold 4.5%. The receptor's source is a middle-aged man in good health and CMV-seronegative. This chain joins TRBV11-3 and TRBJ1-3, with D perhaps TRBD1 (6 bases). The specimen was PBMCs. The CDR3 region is CASSQGSGNTIYF. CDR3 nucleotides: TGTGCCAGCAGCCAGGGGTCTGGAAACACCATATATTTT.